This TCR beta chain was sequenced during a study of T cells in Graves' hyperthyroidism and ophthalmopathy. Study-level results: Progression to ophthalmopathy was predicted a median of about six months early.

The CDR3 is 12 residues long. Germline V gives CDR1 DFQATT, CDR2 SNEGSKA (reference sequence). Note on this clonotype: Its antigen is unidentified. Germline is not matched at one junction end, which may reflect a read error.

There were TCR beta CDR3 regions amplified from RNA transcripts. HTBI primers drove first-round RT-PCR of the TCR CDR3. TCRdb passed the multiplex PCR reads through MiXCR, listing each CDR3 protein once. The table has over 350,000 distinct CDR3 sequences, roughly 20% seen once. Sequenced sample: blood. This TCR was sampled from a man between 18 and 35 years old with Graves' ophthalmopathy. The genes are TRBV20-1 and TRBJ1-4; no clear D. The CDR3 sequence is CSARLNNEELFF. The CDR3 coding sequence is TGCAGTGCTAGGCTCAATAATGAAGAACTGTTTTTT.